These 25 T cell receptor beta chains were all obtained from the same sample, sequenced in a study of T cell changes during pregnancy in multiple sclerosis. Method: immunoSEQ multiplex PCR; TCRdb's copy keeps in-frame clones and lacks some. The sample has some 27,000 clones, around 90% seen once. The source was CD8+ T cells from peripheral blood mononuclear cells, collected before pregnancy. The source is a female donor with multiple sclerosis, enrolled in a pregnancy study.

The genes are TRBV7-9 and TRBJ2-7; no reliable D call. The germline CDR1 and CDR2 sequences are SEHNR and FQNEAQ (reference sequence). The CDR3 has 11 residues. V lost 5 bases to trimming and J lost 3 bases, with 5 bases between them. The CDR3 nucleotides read TGTGCCAGCAGCCCCTACTACGAGCAGTACTTC. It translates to CASSPYYEQYF.

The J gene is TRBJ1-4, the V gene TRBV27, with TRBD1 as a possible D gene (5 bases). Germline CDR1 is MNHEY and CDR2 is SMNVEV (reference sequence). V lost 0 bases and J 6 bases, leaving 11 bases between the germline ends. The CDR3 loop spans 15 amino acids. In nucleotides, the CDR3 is TGTGCCAGCAGTTTATCGGCAGGGCTGGATGAAAAACTGTTTTTT. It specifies CASSLSAGLDEKLFF.

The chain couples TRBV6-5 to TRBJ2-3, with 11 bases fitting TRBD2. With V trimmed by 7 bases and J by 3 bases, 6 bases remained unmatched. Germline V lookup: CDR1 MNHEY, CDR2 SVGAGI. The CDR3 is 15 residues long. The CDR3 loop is CASTYASGGTDTQYF. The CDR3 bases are TGTGCCAGCACCTACGCTAGCGGGGGGACAGATACGCAGTATTTT.

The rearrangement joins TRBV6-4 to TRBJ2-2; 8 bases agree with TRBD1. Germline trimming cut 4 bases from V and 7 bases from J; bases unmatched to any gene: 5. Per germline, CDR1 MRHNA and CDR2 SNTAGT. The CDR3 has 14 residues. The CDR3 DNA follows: TGTGCCAGCAGTGCGACAGGGGATGGCGGGGAGCTGTTTTTT. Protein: CASSATGDGGELFF.

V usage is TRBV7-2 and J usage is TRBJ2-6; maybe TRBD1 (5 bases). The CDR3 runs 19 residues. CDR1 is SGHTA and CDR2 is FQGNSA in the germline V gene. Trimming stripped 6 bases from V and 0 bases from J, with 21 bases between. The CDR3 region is CASSHPQGKGFSGANVLTF. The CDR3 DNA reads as TGTGCCAGCAGTCACCCGCAGGGAAAGGGCTTCTCTGGGGCCAACGTCCTGACTTTC.

The chain's CDR3 is CASSLSGQDYLNTEAFF. The CDR3 nucleotides read TGTGCCAGCAGTTTATCGGGACAGGACTATCTCAACACTGAAGCTTTCTTT. The V and J genes are TRBV27 and TRBJ1-1, with 8 bases identical to TRBD1. The germline gives CDR1 MNHEY, CDR2 SMNVEV (reference sequence). V lost 0 bases to trimming and J lost 2 bases; unmatched junction nucleotides: 8. CDR3 length: 17 amino acids.

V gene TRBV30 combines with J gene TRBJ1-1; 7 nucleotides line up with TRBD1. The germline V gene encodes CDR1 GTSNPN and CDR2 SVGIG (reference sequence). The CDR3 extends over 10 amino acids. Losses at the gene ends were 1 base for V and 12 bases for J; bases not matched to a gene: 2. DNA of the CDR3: TGTGCCTGGAGTGAGGGACAGCCTTTCTTT. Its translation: CAWSEGQPFF.

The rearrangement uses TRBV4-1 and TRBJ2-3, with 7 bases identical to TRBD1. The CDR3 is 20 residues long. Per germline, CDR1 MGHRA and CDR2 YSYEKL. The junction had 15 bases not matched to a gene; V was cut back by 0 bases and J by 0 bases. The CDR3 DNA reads TGCGCCAGCAGCCAAGATTGGGAGCAGGGGGTTACTTCTAGCACAGATACGCAGTATTTT. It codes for CASSQDWEQGVTSSTDTQYF.

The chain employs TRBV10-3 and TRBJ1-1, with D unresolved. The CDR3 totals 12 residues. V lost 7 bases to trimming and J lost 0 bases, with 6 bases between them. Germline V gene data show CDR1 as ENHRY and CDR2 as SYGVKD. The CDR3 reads CAITDLNTEAFF. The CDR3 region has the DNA TGTGCCATCACAGATCTGAACACTGAAGCTTTCTTT.

The CDR3 bases are TGTGCCAGCAGCCCGCAAGGGACAGGCTTCTACGAGCAGTACTTC. It specifies CASSPQGTGFYEQYF. The rearrangement uses TRBV9 and TRBJ2-7, with 8 bases fitting TRBD1. The CDR3 contains 15 residues. Germline V lookup: CDR1 SGDLS, CDR2 YYNGEE. V trimming: 4 bases; J trimming: 3 bases; junction bases outside the gene matches: 9.

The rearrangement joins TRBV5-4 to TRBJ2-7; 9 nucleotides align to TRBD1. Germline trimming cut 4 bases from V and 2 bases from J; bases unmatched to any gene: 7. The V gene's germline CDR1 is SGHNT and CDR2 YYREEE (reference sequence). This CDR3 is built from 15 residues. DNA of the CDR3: TGTGCCAGCAGCCCCGCGGGACAGGGTCCCTACGAGCAGTACTTC. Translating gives CASSPAGQGPYEQYF. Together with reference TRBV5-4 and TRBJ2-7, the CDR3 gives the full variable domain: ETGVTQSPTHLIKTRGQQVTLRCSSQSGHNTVSWYQQALGQGPQFIFQYYREEENGRGNFPPRFSGLQFPNYSSELNVNALELDDSALYLCASSPAGQGPYEQYFGPGTRLTVT.

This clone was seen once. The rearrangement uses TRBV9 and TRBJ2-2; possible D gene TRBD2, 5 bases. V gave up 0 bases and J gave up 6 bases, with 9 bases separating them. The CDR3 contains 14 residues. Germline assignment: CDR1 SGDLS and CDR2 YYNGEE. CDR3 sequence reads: CASSVVEGSGELFF. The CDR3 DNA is TGTGCCAGCAGCGTAGTTGAGGGATCCGGGGAGCTGTTTTTT.

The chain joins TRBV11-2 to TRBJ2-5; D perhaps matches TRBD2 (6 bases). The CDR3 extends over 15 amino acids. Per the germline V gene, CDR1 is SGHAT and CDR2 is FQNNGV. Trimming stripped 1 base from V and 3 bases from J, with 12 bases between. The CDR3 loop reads CASSLGLSGKETQYF. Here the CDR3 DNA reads TGTGCCAGCAGCTTAGGGCTTAGCGGAAAAGAGACCCAGTACTTC.

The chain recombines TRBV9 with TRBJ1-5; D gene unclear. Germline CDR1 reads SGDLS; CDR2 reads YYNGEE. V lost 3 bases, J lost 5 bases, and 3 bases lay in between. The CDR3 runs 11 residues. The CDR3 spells CASSADQPQHF. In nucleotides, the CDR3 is TGTGCCAGCAGCGCTGATCAGCCCCAGCATTTT.

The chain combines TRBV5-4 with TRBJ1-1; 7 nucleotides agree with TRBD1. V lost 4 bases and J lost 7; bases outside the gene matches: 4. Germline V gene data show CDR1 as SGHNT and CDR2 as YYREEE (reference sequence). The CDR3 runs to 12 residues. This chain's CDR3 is CASSPGTDEAFF. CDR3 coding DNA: TGTGCCAGCAGCCCGGGGACAGATGAAGCTTTCTTT. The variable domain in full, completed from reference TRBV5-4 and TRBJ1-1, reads ETGVTQSPTHLIKTRGQQVTLRCSSQSGHNTVSWYQQALGQGPQFIFQYYREEENGRGNFPPRFSGLQFPNYSSELNVNALELDDSALYLCASSPGTDEAFFGQGTRLTVV.

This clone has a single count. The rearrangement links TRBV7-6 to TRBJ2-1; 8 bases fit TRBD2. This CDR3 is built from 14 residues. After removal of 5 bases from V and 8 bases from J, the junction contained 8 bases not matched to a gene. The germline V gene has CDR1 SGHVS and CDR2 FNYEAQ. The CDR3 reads CASSNRTSRDEQFF. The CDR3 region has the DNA TGTGCCAGCAGCAATAGGACTAGCAGGGATGAGCAGTTCTTC.

CDR3 region: CASENSLGLNTEAFF. The CDR3 nucleotides are TGTGCCAGCGAAAACAGTTTGGGTCTGAACACTGAAGCTTTCTTT. The chain has TRBV6-1 and TRBJ1-1; no definite D call. Germline V CDR1 and CDR2: MNHNS, SASEGT. V was clipped by 8 bases and J by 0 bases, with 16 bases between them. The CDR3 runs to 15 residues.

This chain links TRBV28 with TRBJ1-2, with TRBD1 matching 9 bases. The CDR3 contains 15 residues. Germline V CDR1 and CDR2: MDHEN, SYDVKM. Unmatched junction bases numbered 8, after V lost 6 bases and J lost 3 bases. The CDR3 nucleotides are TGTGCCAGCAGAAATGTCGGGACAGGGTACTATGGCTACACCTTC. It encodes CASRNVGTGYYGYTF.

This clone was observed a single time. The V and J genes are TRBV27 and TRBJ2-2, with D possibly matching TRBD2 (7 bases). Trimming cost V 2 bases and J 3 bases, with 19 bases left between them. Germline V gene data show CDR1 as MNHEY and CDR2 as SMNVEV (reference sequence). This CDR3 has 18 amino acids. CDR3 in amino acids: CASSLRLPGGADTGELFF. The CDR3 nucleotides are TGTGCCAGCAGTTTACGACTCCCGGGGGGCGCCGACACCGGGGAGCTGTTTTTT.

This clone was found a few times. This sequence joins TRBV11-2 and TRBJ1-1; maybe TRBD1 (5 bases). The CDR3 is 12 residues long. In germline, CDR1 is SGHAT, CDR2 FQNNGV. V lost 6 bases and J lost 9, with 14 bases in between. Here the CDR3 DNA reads TGTGCCAGCAGTCTCCTAGGGGTACAAGCTTTCTTT. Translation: CASSLLGVQAFF. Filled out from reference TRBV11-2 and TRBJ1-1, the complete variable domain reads EAGVAQSPRYKIIEKRQSVAFWCNPISGHATLYWYQQILGQGPKLLIQFQNNGVVDDSQLPKDRFSAERLKGVDSTLKIQPAKLEDSAVYLCASSLLGVQAFFGQGTRLTVV.

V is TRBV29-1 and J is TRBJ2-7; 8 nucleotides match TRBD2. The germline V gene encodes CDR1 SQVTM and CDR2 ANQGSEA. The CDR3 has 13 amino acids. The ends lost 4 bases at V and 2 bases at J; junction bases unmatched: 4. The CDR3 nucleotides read TGCAGCGTTGGGGGACTAGAGCCCTACGAGCAGTACTTC. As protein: CSVGGLEPYEQYF.

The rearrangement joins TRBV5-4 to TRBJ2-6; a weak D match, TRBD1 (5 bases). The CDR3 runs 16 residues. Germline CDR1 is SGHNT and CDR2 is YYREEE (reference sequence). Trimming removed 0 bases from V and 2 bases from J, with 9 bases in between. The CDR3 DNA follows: TGTGCCAGCAGCTTGGAAGGGGCGGCTGGGGCCAACGTCCTGACTTTC. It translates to CASSLEGAAGANVLTF.

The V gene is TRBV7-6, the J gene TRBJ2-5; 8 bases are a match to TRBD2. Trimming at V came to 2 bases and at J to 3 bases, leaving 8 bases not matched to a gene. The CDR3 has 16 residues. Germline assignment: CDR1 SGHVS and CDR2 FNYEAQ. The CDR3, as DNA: TGTGCCAGCAGCTTAAGCAGGACTAGCTTCAAAGAGACCCAGTACTTC. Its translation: CASSLSRTSFKETQYF.

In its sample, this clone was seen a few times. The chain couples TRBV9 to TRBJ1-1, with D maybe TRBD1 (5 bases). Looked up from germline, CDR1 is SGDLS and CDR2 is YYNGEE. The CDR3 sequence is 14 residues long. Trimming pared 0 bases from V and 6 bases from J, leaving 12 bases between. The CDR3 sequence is CASSVARGNPEAFF. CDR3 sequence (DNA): TGTGCCAGCAGCGTAGCCCGGGGGAATCCTGAAGCTTTCTTT. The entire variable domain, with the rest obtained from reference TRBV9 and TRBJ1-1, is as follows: DSGVTQTPKHLITATGQRVTLRCSPRSGDLSVYWYQQSLDQGLQFLIQYYNGEERAKGNILERFSAQQFPDLHSELNLSSLELGDSALYFCASSVARGNPEAFFGQGTRLTVV.

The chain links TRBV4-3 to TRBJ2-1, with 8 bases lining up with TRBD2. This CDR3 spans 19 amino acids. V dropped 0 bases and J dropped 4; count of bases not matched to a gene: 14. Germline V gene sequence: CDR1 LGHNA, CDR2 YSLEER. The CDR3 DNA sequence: TGCGCCAGCAGCCAAGATGCCCTCCGGGGGGGACTAGTTTACAATGAGCAGTTCTTC. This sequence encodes CASSQDALRGGLVYNEQFF.